This TCR beta chain was captured in a study of T cells in Graves' hyperthyroidism and ophthalmopathy. As to this clonotype: Antigen: not known.

Study-wide findings and caveats: In simple terms, a model built on 13 V-J features told ophthalmopathy apart from stable hyperthyroidism.

The V segment lost 5 bases and the J segment 3 bases; nucleotides outside the gene matches: 7. Germline CDR1 SGDLS, CDR2 YYNGEE. The CDR3 sequence is 15 residues long. TCR beta CDR3 regions were amplified from RNA. TCR CDR3 underwent first-round RT-PCR with the HTBI primer set. TCRdb called the multiplex PCR reads again in MiXCR, with one record for every CDR3 protein. The sample lists 500,000 to 650,000 distinct CDR3 sequences, 15% to 20% occurring once. Source material: blood. This chain joins TRBV9 and TRBJ1-4; 7 positions agree with TRBD1. This TCR was sampled from a woman under 30 with Graves' ophthalmopathy. CDR3 sequence: CASSFEGAANEKLFF. As DNA, the CDR3 is TGTGCCAGCAGTTTTGAGGGGGCGGCTAATGAAAAACTGTTTTTT. The full variable domain, rest sourced from reference TRBV9 and TRBJ1-4, is DSGVTQTPKHLITATGQRVTLRCSPRSGDLSVYWYQQSLDQGLQFLIQYYNGEERAKGNILERFSAQQFPDLHSELNLSSLELGDSALYFCASSFEGAANEKLFFGSGTQLSVL.